The clone carrying this T cell receptor (beta chain) was detected only a few times. The target antigen is unknown. The sample comes from a study of T-cell reconstitution after alpha-beta-depleted transplantation in children. V was clipped by 3 bases and J by 3 bases, with 13 bases between them. The CDR3 runs 14 residues. In germline, CDR1 is SGDLS, CDR2 YYNGEE. Unique molecular identifiers were incorporated when the TCRbeta library was constructed. TCRdb reprocessed the PCR reads with MiXCR, giving one entry per CDR3 protein. The sample has 200,000 to 250,000 distinct CDR3 sequences, roughly 8.1% seen once. Broader study findings: As was reported, about two months after transplant, alpha-beta T cells came from several hundred expanded graft clones. Certain patients had high TCRbeta diversity at day 60, and it came from recipient T cells and thymic progenitors that survived. The main origin of T-cell counts and diversity one year after transplant was newly produced T cells.

This sample comprised PBMCs, mostly from graft donor cells, obtained 360 days after TCRalphabeta/CD19-depleted stem cell transplant. V is TRBV9 and J is TRBJ2-7; D call uncertain. The receptor comes from a male patient under 10 years old who had a stem cell transplant for acute myeloid leukemia, so the T cells may come from the graft donor. CDR3 in amino acids: CASSGDGNRYEQYF. In DNA form, the CDR3 reads TGTGCCAGCAGCGGAGATGGGAATCGCTACGAGCAGTACTTC.